This T cell receptor beta chain was identified during a study of beta chain features in type 1 diabetes. Study findings and constraints: Relative to healthy donors, patients appeared to have naive, central memory and Treg TCRB repertoires that were more similar. Fewer junction insertions and more nucleotide deletions appeared in type 1 diabetes patients.

This clone was detected a few times. The antigen is undetermined. The CDR3 runs to 12 residues. The germline V and J ends were trimmed by 4 bases and 2 bases, with 6 bases remaining between them. Per the germline V gene, CDR1 is SGDLS and CDR2 is YYNGEE. What was sequenced were expressed TCRB transcripts, since all of the isolated RNA had been reverse transcribed. Only in-frame clones appear in the TCRdb table, and some are missing; sequencing was by immunoSEQ multiplex PCR. Of about 210,000 clones listed, roughly a tenth are singletons. This sequence originates from a man in his late teens or twenties in good health. The chain employs TRBV9 and TRBJ1-1; D is undetermined. Material: central memory CD4+ T cells from blood. The CDR3 loop reads CASSQPNTEAFF. In nucleotides, the CDR3 is TGTGCCAGCAGCCAACCAAACACTGAAGCTTTCTTT. The full variable domain, in which reference TRBV9 and TRBJ1-1 provide the parts outside the CDR3, is DSGVTQTPKHLITATGQRVTLRCSPRSGDLSVYWYQQSLDQGLQFLIQYYNGEERAKGNILERFSAQQFPDLHSELNLSSLELGDSALYFCASSQPNTEAFFGQGTRLTVV.